The rows below give T cell receptor beta chains drawn from one sample of a study of cytomegalovirus exposure and HLA in healthy donors. Clones were read by immunoSEQ multiplex PCR, and TCRdb kept only the in-frame ones, dropping some. The sample consists of some 220,000 clones, just under 80% of them appearing once. Sequences were obtained from PBMCs. Every receptor here comes from a boy between 10 and 17 years old in good health and CMV-seronegative. Each CDR3 is given with its conserved first and last residue. A D gene is named only where the DNA matches it firmly. Clone size is shown for a subset of rows, as once, few, many or a class of expanded clone.

v_gene	abundance	d_gene	j_gene	CDR3nt	CDR3aa
TRBV6-5	once	NA	TRBJ2-7	TGTGCCAGCAATAACAGAAACTACGAGCAGTACTTC	CASNNRNYEQYF
TRBV21-1	NA	NA	TRBJ1-4	TGTGCCAGCAGCACTCCCGGGACAGGGGGGGGCGGTGAAAAACTGTTTTTT	CASSTPGTGGGGEKLFF
TRBV9	NA	NA	TRBJ1-1	TGTGCCAGCAGCGTAGTGGCAGGTTGGGACACTGAAGCTTTCTTT	CASSVVAGWDTEAFF
TRBV9	NA	NA	TRBJ2-1	TGTGCCAGCAGTGATCCGGGACTTTTGGACAATGAGCAGTTCTTC	CASSDPGLLDNEQFF
TRBV5-8	NA	TRBD1	TRBJ2-3	TGTGCCAGCAGGCGAGGGACAGGGAGCACAGATACGCAGTATTTT	CASRRGTGSTDTQYF
TRBV27	NA	NA	TRBJ2-7	TGTGCCAGCAGTCCTAGGGACAACTCCTACGAGCAGTACTTC	CASSPRDNSYEQYF
TRBV7-2	NA	TRBD1	TRBJ1-1	TGTGCCAGCAGCCCGTGGACAGGGGCAAACACTGAAGCTTTCTTT	CASSPWTGANTEAFF
TRBV25-1	few	NA	TRBJ1-5	TGTGCCAGCCCTGGGCAGGGCAATCAGCCCCAGCATTTT	CASPGQGNQPQHF
TRBV23-1	NA	NA	TRBJ2-7	TGCGCCAGCCACGGCGTGACACCCGACTCCTACGAGCAGTACTTC	CASHGVTPDSYEQYF
TRBV19	NA	TRBD1	TRBJ1-5	TGTGCCAGCAACAGGGGGAAAGATCAGCCCCAGCATTTT	CASNRGKDQPQHF
TRBV5-6	NA	TRBD2	TRBJ2-7	TGTGCCAGCAGCTTTGCGGGAGAACATTACGAGCAGTACTTC	CASSFAGEHYEQYF
TRBV2	NA	NA	TRBJ1-5	TGTGCCAGCAGTGAAGATACAGGGCGGATCGATCAGCCCCAGCATTTT	CASSEDTGRIDQPQHF
TRBV5-1	NA	NA	TRBJ2-7	TGCGCCAGCAGCCATAGCTACGAGCAGTACTTC	CASSHSYEQYF
TRBV19	NA	TRBD2	TRBJ2-2	TGTGCCAGTAGTCTCCGAGGACTAGCGGGTGGTGGCGGGGAGCTGTTTTTT	CASSLRGLAGGGGELFF
TRBV10-3	NA	NA	TRBJ1-2	TGTGCCATCAAGGACCTAGGGGAGGTCACTAACTATGGCTACACCTTC	CAIKDLGEVTNYGYTF
TRBV2	NA	TRBD1	TRBJ1-2	TGTGCCAGCAGTGAGGGACAGGGTAATGGCTACACCTTC	CASSEGQGNGYTF
TRBV4-1	NA	TRBD1	TRBJ1-2	TGCGCCAGCAGCCAAATAGGGACAGGGGATGGCTACACCTTC	CASSQIGTGDGYTF
TRBV15	NA	NA	TRBJ2-1	TGTGCCACCAGCAGAGATACGGGAGCAGGGAATGAGCAGTTCTTC	CATSRDTGAGNEQFF
TRBV6-1	NA	NA	TRBJ2-1	TGTGCCAGCAGCCGGGACTGGTCCTACAATGAGCAGTTCTTC	CASSRDWSYNEQFF
TRBV5-1	NA	TRBD1	TRBJ1-1	TGCGCCAGCAGGAGGACAGGGGTCGGCACTGAAGCTTTCTTT	CASRRTGVGTEAFF
TRBV7-8	few	TRBD1	TRBJ1-3	TGTGCCAGCAGCTTAGCCCTTCGACGGACAGGGGGGCTTCAAAACACCATATATTTT	CASSLALRRTGGLQNTIYF
TRBV27	NA	NA	TRBJ1-2	TGTGCCAGCAGTTTAGGGCCTCCAGCATACTATGGCTACACCTTC	CASSLGPPAYYGYTF
TRBV6-1	NA	TRBD2	TRBJ2-7	TGTGCCAGCAGTGGGGAGACGGGGGAGGGCGAGCAGTACTTC	CASSGETGEGEQYF
TRBV4-2	NA	NA	TRBJ2-7	TGTGCCAGCAGCCAAGTGGGAGTCCCGGAGCAGTACTTC	CASSQVGVPEQYF
TRBV9	NA	TRBD1	TRBJ1-1	TGTGCCAGCAGCTTCAGGACAGGAGAAGCTTTCTTT	CASSFRTGEAFF
TRBV27	NA	NA	TRBJ2-7	TGTGCCAGCAGTTTGTTGGGGGGATCCTACGAGCAGTACTTC	CASSLLGGSYEQYF
TRBV14	NA	NA	TRBJ2-5	TGTGCCAGCAGCCAAGACCGACAGACTAGGTTGGGCGAGACCCAGTACTTC	CASSQDRQTRLGETQYF
TRBV20-1	NA	NA	TRBJ2-7	TGCAGTGCTTGGAGGCCATACGAGCAGTACTTC	CSAWRPYEQYF
TRBV11-3	NA	TRBD2	TRBJ2-7	TGTGCCAGCAGCTTTGGTACTAGCGGGTACGAGCAGTACTTC	CASSFGTSGYEQYF
TRBV5-6	NA	NA	TRBJ1-1	TGTGCCAGCAGCTCGTACGAGGAGGGGCGTTGGACTGAAGCTTTCTTT	CASSSYEEGRWTEAFF
TRBV6-1	NA	NA	TRBJ2-7	TGTGCCAGCAGGACGGACACCTCGCGGACCTACGAGCAGTACTTC	CASRTDTSRTYEQYF
TRBV5-1	once	NA	TRBJ1-1	TGCGCCAGCAGCTTGGGGCCTGTGGACACTGAAGCTTTCTTT	CASSLGPVDTEAFF
TRBV20-1	NA	TRBD1	TRBJ1-1	TGCAGTTATTACAGGGGAACTGAAGCTTTCTTT	CSYYRGTEAFF
TRBV5-4	NA	NA	TRBJ1-1	TGTGCCAGCAGCTTGGTTGAAGGGGGGAACACTGAAGCTTTCTTT	CASSLVEGGNTEAFF
TRBV7-8	NA	NA	TRBJ1-1	TGTGCCAGCAGCCAATACAGGGTTCCTTTCTTT	CASSQYRVPFF
TRBV5-4	NA	TRBD1	TRBJ1-1	TGTGCCAGCAGACCCCAAAGGACAGGGGACACTGAAGCTTTCTTT	CASRPQRTGDTEAFF
TRBV18	NA	NA	TRBJ1-4	TGTGCCAGCTCACCGTCAGGGGTTAATGAAAAACTGTTTTTT	CASSPSGVNEKLFF
TRBV10-1	NA	NA	TRBJ2-7	TGCGCCAGCCAGGGCTTAGACTACGAGCAGTACTTC	CASQGLDYEQYF
TRBV6-1	few	NA	TRBJ1-5	TGTGCCAGCAGTTCTGGGGGAGGGAGTCAGCCCCAGCATTTT	CASSSGGGSQPQHF
TRBV27	NA	NA	TRBJ1-2	TGTGCCAGCAGTTTACAGCTAAGTCAGGGACAAAGCAACTATGGCTACACCTTC	CASSLQLSQGQSNYGYTF
TRBV5-4	NA	NA	TRBJ2-5	TGTGCCAGCAGCTTGGGTTCAGGGTTGTCCCAAGAGACCCAGTACTTC	CASSLGSGLSQETQYF
TRBV10-1	NA	NA	TRBJ1-1	TGCGCCAGCAAAGGAGAAGGGAGAACTGAAGCTTTCTTT	CASKGEGRTEAFF
TRBV10-3	NA	NA	TRBJ2-2	TGTGCCACGACCGGGACACGTAACACCGGGGAGCTGTTTTTT	CATTGTRNTGELFF
TRBV19	NA	NA	TRBJ1-1	TGTGCCAGTAGTATATCAGGTCGGGGTCGTGTGAGGGGGACTGAAGCTTTCTTT	CASSISGRGRVRGTEAFF
TRBV11-3	once	TRBD1	TRBJ1-1	TGTGCCAGCAGCTTTATACAGGGGGGGAACACTGAAGCTTTCTTT	CASSFIQGGNTEAFF
TRBV6-1	NA	NA	TRBJ2-7	TGTGCCAGCAGTGAATATAACGGGGAGAACTACGAGCAGTACTTC	CASSEYNGENYEQYF
TRBV19	NA	TRBD1	TRBJ1-5	TGTGCCAGTAGTTTTCCGGTGACAGGGTTTGGGGTTAGCAATCAGCCCCAGCATTTT	CASSFPVTGFGVSNQPQHF
TRBV5-8	few	NA	TRBJ1-1	TGTGCCAGCAGCTTGGAAGCGGCACCTCCCACTGAAGCTTTCTTT	CASSLEAAPPTEAFF
TRBV5-6	NA	TRBD2	TRBJ2-5	TGTGCCAGCAGATCGGTAGGCGGGGGGAAAGAGACCCAGTACTTC	CASRSVGGGKETQYF
TRBV10-2	few	NA	TRBJ1-1	TGCGCCAGCAGGCCCCCCAGGGGCCTGAACACTGAAGCTTTCTTT	CASRPPRGLNTEAFF
TRBV6-1	NA	TRBD2	TRBJ2-3	TGTGCCAGCACAGCGGGGGGAGCCACAGATACGCAGTATTTT	CASTAGGATDTQYF
TRBV5-8	NA	NA	TRBJ1-5	TGTGCCAGCAGCCCGTGGAGGCAGCTCAATCAGCCCCAGCATTTT	CASSPWRQLNQPQHF
TRBV9	NA	TRBD1	TRBJ1-1	TGTGCCAGCAGCTCCCGGGACAGGGACAGGAACACTGAAGCTTTCTTT	CASSSRDRDRNTEAFF
TRBV4-2	NA	TRBD2	TRBJ2-1	TGTGCCAGCAGCCATCCCCAATTAGCGGGAGGGCCGAATGAGCAGTTCTTC	CASSHPQLAGGPNEQFF
TRBV11-3	NA	NA	TRBJ1-3	TGTGCCAGCAGCTGGGACTTCGCTGGAAACACCATATATTTT	CASSWDFAGNTIYF